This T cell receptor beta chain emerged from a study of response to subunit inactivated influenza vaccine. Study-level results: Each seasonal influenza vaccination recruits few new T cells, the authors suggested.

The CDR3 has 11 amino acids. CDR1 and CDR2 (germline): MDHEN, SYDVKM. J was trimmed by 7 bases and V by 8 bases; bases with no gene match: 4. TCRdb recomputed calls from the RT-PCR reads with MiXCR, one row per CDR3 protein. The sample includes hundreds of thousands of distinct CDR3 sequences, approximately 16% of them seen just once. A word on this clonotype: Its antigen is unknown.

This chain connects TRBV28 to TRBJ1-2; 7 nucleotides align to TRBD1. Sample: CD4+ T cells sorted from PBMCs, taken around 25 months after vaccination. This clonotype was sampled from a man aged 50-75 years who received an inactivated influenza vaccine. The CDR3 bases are TGTGCCAGCGGGACAGCTCTTGGCTACACCTTC. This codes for CASGTALGYTF.